The 25 T cell receptor beta chains below all came from one sample that was sequenced in a study of monozygotic twins with inflammatory bowel disease. TCRdb reprocessed the 5' RACE reads, with one entry per CDR3 protein and no DNA. Its clone listing holds approximately 210,000 distinct CDR3 sequences. Sample: blood. Source of these receptors: a human donor with ulcerative colitis or Crohn's disease, or a healthy co-twin of an affected twin (not recorded which).

This chain joins TRBV6-2 or TRBV6-3 and TRBJ1-5; absent DNA, TCRdb's TRBD1 call cannot be checked. The germline V gene encodes CDR1 MNHEY and CDR2 SVGEGT. This CDR3 is 15 amino acids long. CDR3 in amino acids: CASSFTGQGTQPQHF.

The V and J genes are TRBV5-4 and TRBJ2-1; no DNA is available, so the TRBD2 call from TCRdb remains unchecked. The germline V gene encodes CDR1 SGHNT and CDR2 YYREEE (reference sequence). The CDR3 runs 16 residues. The CDR3 spells CASTVPGLGTFNEQFF.

The chain couples TRBV5-1 to TRBJ1-1; the D gene TCRdb calls, TRBD1, cannot be checked with no DNA. The CDR3 is 16 residues long. Germline CDR1 SGHRS, CDR2 YFSETQ. CDR3: CASSPTAGTGGTEAFF.

The rearrangement uses TRBV27 and TRBJ2-1; the TCRdb call, TRBD2, lacks DNA for checking. The germline V gene has CDR1 MNHEY and CDR2 SMNVEV (reference sequence). This CDR3 comprises 17 residues. CDR3 protein: CASSRGTSGSSYNEQFF.

The J gene is TRBJ1-1, the V gene TRBV7-9. The CDR3 spans 11 residues. The germline V gene encodes CDR1 SEHNR and CDR2 FQNEAQ (reference sequence). CDR3 protein: CASVGKEEAFF.

V and J are TRBV28 and TRBJ1-2. This CDR3 has 13 residues. Looked up from germline, CDR1 is MDHEN and CDR2 is SYDVKM. CDR3 residues: CASSFVNGYGYTF.

V is TRBV6-2 or TRBV6-3 and J is TRBJ2-7; TCRdb indicates TRBD1, and absent DNA this call remains unverified. In germline, CDR1 is MNHEY, CDR2 SVGEGT. The CDR3 sequence is 13 residues long. CDR3 residues: CASRPGGSYEQYF.

The V gene is TRBV5-1, the J gene TRBJ1-2. The germline gives CDR1 SGHRS, CDR2 YFSETQ. The CDR3 is 14 amino acids. The CDR3 region is CASSLAEQNYGYTF.

The V gene is TRBV5-5, the J gene TRBJ2-1; the D gene TCRdb calls, TRBD1, cannot be checked with no DNA. In germline, CDR1 is SGHKS, CDR2 YYEKEE (reference sequence). The CDR3 is 14 residues long. CDR3 amino acids: CASGVRTGVTEQFF.

The V gene is TRBV11-2, the J gene TRBJ2-2; TCRdb returns TRBD2, unconfirmable since there is no DNA. In germline, CDR1 is SGHAT, CDR2 FQNNGV. The CDR3 extends over 12 amino acids. This CDR3 reads CASSEGIGELFF.

This chain connects TRBV30 to TRBJ2-2; the D gene TCRdb calls, TRBD2, cannot be checked with no DNA. There are 16 residues in the CDR3. CDR1 and CDR2 from the germline V gene are GTSNPN and SVGIG (reference sequence). The CDR3 region is CAWSQAGVVVRGELFF.

The rearrangement links TRBV5-1 to TRBJ2-3; TCRdb's D call, TRBD1, is unchecked because there is no DNA. The germline V gene encodes CDR1 SGHRS and CDR2 YFSETQ. The length of the CDR3 is 18 residues. CDR3 amino acids: CASSLYLTGASSTDTQYF.

The V gene is TRBV7-2, the J gene TRBJ2-1. Germline V gene lookup returns CDR1 SGHTA and CDR2 FQGNSA. The CDR3 runs to 12 residues. The CDR3 protein is CASSLDYGEQFF.

This chain links TRBV29-1 with TRBJ2-3; TCRdb outputs TRBD1, but without DNA this stays unchecked. The CDR3 spans 15 residues. Per the germline V gene, CDR1 is SQVTM and CDR2 is ANQGSEA. CDR3 residues: CSVRTGTLSTDTQYF.

The chain is built from TRBV6-6 and TRBJ1-2. In germline, CDR1 is MNHNY, CDR2 SVGAGI (reference sequence). The CDR3 spans 13 residues. The CDR3 loop is CASSYSREGGYTF.

The chain recombines TRBV20-1 with TRBJ2-7; TCRdb picks TRBD1, but there is no DNA to check that call. From germline, CDR1 is DFQATT and CDR2 SNEGSKA (reference sequence). The CDR3 is made up of 13 amino acids. The CDR3 region is CSASPGGTYEQYF.

V and J are TRBV20-1 and TRBJ2-3; TCRdb's D gene call, TRBD2, goes unchecked for lack of DNA. The CDR3 covers 17 residues. Germline V gene sequence: CDR1 DFQATT, CDR2 SNEGSKA (reference sequence). CDR3 sequence reads: CSARDLLAGALTDTQYF.

V and J are TRBV7-9 and TRBJ2-1; TCRdb gives TRBD2 as the D gene, but with no DNA this cannot be confirmed. The CDR3 runs 15 residues. The germline gives CDR1 SEHNR, CDR2 FQNEAQ (reference sequence). CDR3 sequence: CASSSQSGLAIEQFF. The full variable domain, in which reference TRBV7-9 and TRBJ2-1 provide the parts outside the CDR3, is DTGVSQNPRHKITKRGQNVTFRCDPISEHNRLYWYRQTLGQGPEFLTYFQNEAQLEKSRLLSDRFSAERPKGSFSTLEIQRTEQGDSAMYLCASSSQSGLAIEQFFGPGTRLTVL.

J is TRBJ1-3 and V is TRBV28; TCRdb returns TRBD1, unconfirmable since there is no DNA. CDR1 is MDHEN, CDR2 SYDVKM, per germline. This CDR3 is 18 amino acids long. This chain's CDR3 is CASSSPSGGAMRGNTIYF.

The chain combines TRBV28 with TRBJ1-3. Germline V gene data show CDR1 as MDHEN and CDR2 as SYDVKM. CDR3 length: 17 amino acids. This chain's CDR3 is CASRNRGGPRSGNTIYF.

V and J are TRBV6-1 and TRBJ2-3; checking the TCRdb D call of TRBD2 is not possible without DNA. Germline V gives CDR1 MNHNS, CDR2 SASEGT. This CDR3 is built from 14 residues. This chain's CDR3 is CASSERPGPDTQYF.

This chain connects TRBV19 to TRBJ1-1; TCRdb proposes TRBD1, but this gene call is untestable without DNA. Germline V gives CDR1 LNHDA, CDR2 SQIVND (reference sequence). The CDR3 contains 14 residues. The CDR3 protein is CASWDSVRNTEAFF.

The chain combines TRBV20-1 with TRBJ1-1. This CDR3 comprises 15 residues. Germline V gene lookup returns CDR1 DFQATT and CDR2 SNEGSKA (reference sequence). CDR3 sequence reads: CSARLYRFLNTEAFF.

The rearrangement uses TRBV7-2 and TRBJ2-1. The length of the CDR3 is 16 residues. CDR1 and CDR2 from the germline V gene are SGHTA and FQGNSA. CDR3 loop: CASSLSGDPSYNEQFF.

The chain links TRBV6-5 to TRBJ2-7; TCRdb reports TRBD2, a call that lacks DNA to check it against. Germline CDR1 MNHEY, CDR2 SVGAGI. The CDR3 contains 16 residues. The CDR3 sequence is CASSYRQGGGSYEQYF.